This TCR beta chain was observed in a study of post-analysis software for immune sequencing data. As for the study in general: Clinical courses comprised relapsing-remitting, secondary progressive and progressive-relapsing multiple sclerosis.

Unique molecular identifiers had been added to the TCR beta cDNA libraries. Between about 0.85 and 11 million T cells gave rise to some 490,000 cDNA molecules. MiXCR, applied by TCRdb to the PCR reads, yields one record per CDR3 protein. Among roughly 540,000 distinct CDR3 sequences, about a third were seen once, and the ten largest hold 5% to 6%. As concerns this clonotype: Its target is not known.

Study-wide results and caveats: With F measure, samples from one preparation batch clustered together strongly. Significantly lower normalized Chao1 diversity was seen in multiple sclerosis patients than in controls.

This clonotype was sampled from a girl between 2 and 17 years old with multiple sclerosis. The sequenced sample was blood.

CDR3 protein: CASSQQSGGGETQYF. Written as DNA, the CDR3 is TGTGCCAGCAGCCAACAAAGCGGGGGCGGGGAGACCCAGTACTTC. V gene TRBV7-2 combines with J gene TRBJ2-5; 8 bases align to TRBD2. This CDR3 region has 15 residues. The J segment lost 5 bases and the V segment lost 5 bases, leaving 10 bases of the junction unmatched. CDR1 and CDR2 from the germline V gene are SGHTA and FQGNSA.